This passage covers 30 T cell receptor beta chains from one sample sequenced in a study of cytomegalovirus exposure and HLA in healthy donors (dated by TCRdb to 2017 to 2019). Library preparation was by the immunoSEQ multiplex PCR assay. For the multiplex PCR, a mixture combining 60 forward primers for TCR Vbeta segments and 13 reverse primers for TCR Jbeta segments was used. TCRdb took over this immuneACCESS table, retaining in-frame rearrangements with V and J assigned. Such tables are incomplete; in checked studies, under half of the missing clones stem from an unresolved V gene, and the remainder is unexplained. The sample table holds 120,000 to 150,000 clones, of which 75% to 80% were seen once. Of the sample, approximately 2.9% is held by the ten largest clones. Sample: PBMCs. The receptors derive from a man aged 35 to 55 in good health and CMV-seropositive.

This clone was counted between two and nine times. The chain recombines TRBV4-3 with TRBJ2-4; possible D gene TRBD2, 6 bases. Germline V gives CDR1 LGHNA, CDR2 YSLEER. CDR3 size: 15 residues. Trimming removed 1 base from V and 7 bases from J, with 14 bases in between. CDR3 residues: CASSQGGPGDNIQYF. In DNA, the CDR3 is TGCGCCAGCAGCCAAGGCGGGCCGGGAGATAACATTCAGTACTTC.

The V and J genes are TRBV11-2 and TRBJ2-1; TRBD2 matches at 9 bases. There are 16 residues in the CDR3. Germline values: CDR1 SGHAT, CDR2 FQNNGV. After removal of 0 bases from V and 7 bases from J, the junction contained 7 bases not matched to a gene. The CDR3 region has the DNA TGTGCCAGCAGCTTAGATGGGCGGGAGGGCCTAAATGAGCAGTTCTTC. This sequence encodes CASSLDGREGLNEQFF.

The chain joins TRBV7-9 to TRBJ2-1; 9 bases align to TRBD2. Germline CDR1 and CDR2: SEHNR and FQNEAQ (reference sequence). The CDR3 runs to 15 residues. J lost 4 bases, V lost 6 bases, and 7 bases had no gene match. The CDR3 bases are TGTGCCAGCAGTCCCCGACTAGCGGCTTACAATGAGCAGTTCTTC. Its translation is CASSPRLAAYNEQFF.

V is TRBV9 and J is TRBJ2-2, with 13 bases matching TRBD2. Unmatched junction bases numbered 6, after V lost 3 bases and J lost 7 bases. This CDR3 has 16 residues. The germline CDR1 and CDR2 sequences are SGDLS and YYNGEE. The CDR3 spells CASSGTSGSVVGELFF. The CDR3 DNA is TGTGCCAGCAGCGGGACTAGCGGGAGCGTCGTCGGGGAGCTGTTTTTT.

This chain joins TRBV27 and TRBJ2-1, with TRBD1 identical over 7 bases. From germline, CDR1 is MNHEY and CDR2 SMNVEV (reference sequence). The CDR3 runs to 13 residues. The V segment lost 7 bases and the J segment 7 bases; nucleotides outside the gene matches: 7. The CDR3 region has the DNA TGTGCCAGCATCAAAGACAGGGTTAATGAGCAGTTCTTC. Translating gives CASIKDRVNEQFF.

The gene calls are TRBV29-1 and TRBJ1-1; 7 bases map to TRBD1. The CDR3 runs to 14 residues. Trimming removed 4 bases from V and 4 bases from J; junction bases left unmatched: 9. CDR1 and CDR2 (germline): SQVTM, ANQGSEA. This CDR3 reads CSVVTGQASTEAFF. CDR3 nucleotides: TGCAGCGTTGTAACTGGACAGGCGTCCACTGAAGCTTTCTTT.

The chain employs TRBV9 and TRBJ2-1, with 9 bases fitting TRBD2. With 0 bases clipped from V and 6 bases from J, the junction kept 19 bases outside the gene matches. This CDR3 spans 20 amino acids. From germline, CDR1 is SGDLS and CDR2 YYNGEE. The CDR3 spells CASSVASPLGLAGPVNEQFF. The CDR3, as DNA: TGTGCCAGCAGCGTAGCCTCCCCCTTAGGGCTAGCGGGACCCGTCAATGAGCAGTTCTTC.

The chain is built from TRBV28 and TRBJ2-7, with 9 bases lining up with TRBD1. CDR3 length: 15 residues. Looked up from germline, CDR1 is MDHEN and CDR2 is SYDVKM. Losses at the gene ends were 6 bases for V and 1 base for J; bases not matched to a gene: 7. CDR3 nucleotide sequence: TGTGCCAGCAGCCGAGGGGACAGGGTTTCCTACGAGCAGTACTTC. It encodes CASSRGDRVSYEQYF.

The chain uses TRBV7-8 and TRBJ2-5, with D tentatively TRBD1 (5 bases). V lost 5 bases and J 7 bases, leaving 20 bases between the germline ends. The CDR3 sequence is 15 residues long. CDR1 is SGHVS and CDR2 is FQNEAQ in the germline V gene. CDR3 in DNA: TGTGCCAGCAGCCCGCAGGGCGCTAGTCTGGGGACCCAGTACTTC. It is translated as CASSPQGASLGTQYF.

The chain recombines TRBV4-1 with TRBJ1-4; no clear D gene. CDR3 length: 17 amino acids. Germline CDR1 is MGHRA and CDR2 is YSYEKL. The V end was cut by 8 bases, the J end by 8 bases, with 27 bases between. This CDR3 reads CASAAANLGGKVEKLFF. For the CDR3, the DNA is TGCGCCAGCGCAGCCGCCAACCTCGGAGGGAAGGTAGAAAAACTGTTTTTT.

To note about this clone: One base away lies a much larger clone, so this may be a sequencing read error. This chain connects TRBV7-3 to TRBJ2-7, with TRBD1 identical over 7 bases. The CDR3 has 13 amino acids. Germline CDR1 is SGHTA and CDR2 is FQGTGA. V trimming: 5 bases; J trimming: 3 bases; junction bases outside the gene matches: 4. CDR3 protein: CASSLGQNYEQYF. The CDR3 DNA reads TGTGCCAGCAGCCTGGGACAGAACTACGAGCAGTACTTC.

This chain links TRBV11-2 with TRBJ1-1; 11 nucleotides match TRBD1. CDR1 SGHAT and CDR2 FQNNGV come from the germline V gene. This CDR3 region has 15 residues. The trim removed 1 base at V and 10 bases at J, leaving 8 bases unmatched. The CDR3 loop is CASSLVRTGGIGAFF. In nucleotides, the CDR3 is TGTGCCAGCAGCTTAGTAAGGACAGGGGGCATCGGAGCTTTCTTT.

The rearrangement uses TRBV7-2 and TRBJ2-1; D is unclear. Germline-derived CDR1 and CDR2 are SGHTA and FQGNSA. The germline V and J ends were trimmed by 0 bases and 10 bases, with 7 bases remaining between them. This CDR3 has 12 residues. CDR3 DNA: TGTGCCAGCAGCTTAGCGCGTAACGAGCAGTTCTTC. Residues: CASSLARNEQFF.

The rearrangement joins TRBV5-1 to TRBJ2-6, with TRBD1 matching 8 bases. V was pared by 0 bases and J by 0 bases, with 5 bases of the junction left unmatched. The CDR3 consists of 18 residues. From germline, CDR1 is SGHRS and CDR2 YFSETQ. CDR3 nucleotides: TGCGCCAGCAGCTTGGAAGGACAGGGCGGCTCTGGGGCCAACGTCCTGACTTTC. As protein: CASSLEGQGGSGANVLTF.

About this clone: No conserved phenylalanine or tryptophan ends this CDR3, so it is likely a read error. The DNA is left out, because the CDR3 cannot be placed on it with certainty; the CDR3 is given as TCRdb lists it. This sequence joins TRBV6-5 and TRBJ2-7; TRBD1, the D gene given by the table, was not confirmed from the DNA. Germline-derived CDR1 and CDR2 are MNHEY and SVGAGI. Including both end residues, the CDR3 is 15 amino acids long. The CDR3 here is CASSPPAKKTGNSSR.

In its sample, this clone was seen a few times. J is TRBJ2-5 and V is TRBV7-9, with 8 nucleotides matching TRBD1. Germline V CDR1 and CDR2: SEHNR, FQNEAQ (reference sequence). CDR3 length: 13 residues. The junction had 5 bases not matched to a gene; V was cut back by 8 bases and J by 3 bases. CDR3 coding DNA: TGTGCCAGCTCCGACAGGGGAGAAGAGACCCAGTACTTC. Its protein is CASSDRGEETQYF.

The J gene is TRBJ1-2, the V gene TRBV5-6, with 7 nucleotides matching TRBD1. CDR1 is SGHDT and CDR2 is YYEEEE in the germline V gene. Trimming cost V 2 bases and J 3 bases; bases outside gene matches: 7. CDR3 size: 15 residues. As DNA, the CDR3 is TGTGCCAGCAGCTTAGGGACAGAGAAAGACTATGGCTACACCTTC. Protein: CASSLGTEKDYGYTF.

This clone was recorded only once. J is TRBJ2-7 and V is TRBV5-4; tentatively, D is TRBD2 (6 bases). The germline CDR1 and CDR2 sequences are SGHNT and YYREEE (reference sequence). Trimming took off 2 bases at V and 0 bases at J, with 6 bases between the two ends. CDR3 length: 13 residues. This CDR3 is CASSFGSSYEQYF. DNA of the CDR3: TGTGCCAGCAGCTTCGGGAGCTCCTACGAGCAGTACTTC.

The chain recombines TRBV4-1 with TRBJ2-1; 11 bases agree with TRBD2. Germline-derived CDR1 and CDR2 are MGHRA and YSYEKL. CDR3 length: 15 residues. V was pared by 6 bases and J by 5 bases, with 6 bases of the junction left unmatched. Here the CDR3 DNA reads TGCGCCAGCAGTCGTTTGGGACTAGCGGACAATGAGCAGTTCTTC. It is translated as CASSRLGLADNEQFF.

V and J are TRBV4-1 and TRBJ2-7; 7 positions agree with TRBD1. Germline lookup yields CDR1 MGHRA and CDR2 YSYEKL. With V trimmed by 1 base and J by 4 bases, 4 bases remained unmatched. This CDR3 spans 14 amino acids. The CDR3 DNA reads as TGCGCCAGCAGCCAAGGAGGGGGCGGGTACGAGCAGTACTTC. Translated: CASSQGGGGYEQYF.

The chain recombines TRBV5-6 with TRBJ1-5, with no clear D. Germline V CDR1 and CDR2: SGHDT, YYEEEE. V was pared by 0 bases and J by 5 bases, with 6 bases between. The CDR3 is 13 amino acids. CDR3 region: CASSLDPDQPQHF. The CDR3 DNA follows: TGTGCCAGCAGCTTGGATCCGGATCAGCCCCAGCATTTT.

The chain uses TRBV4-1 and TRBJ2-6; D unclear. With 0 bases removed from V and 0 bases from J, the gap between germline ends came to 6 bases. Germline CDR1 is MGHRA and CDR2 is YSYEKL. The CDR3 length is 16 residues. CDR3 sequence reads: CASSQESGSGANVLTF. DNA of the CDR3: TGCGCCAGCAGCCAAGAGTCGGGCTCTGGGGCCAACGTCCTGACTTTC.

This clone showed up just a few times. The CDR3 protein is CASSQTGGAYEQYF. The CDR3 nucleotides read TGTGCCAGCAGCCAGACAGGGGGCGCCTACGAGCAGTACTTC. The J gene is TRBJ2-7, the V gene TRBV11-1; TRBD1 matches 10 bases. After removal of 5 bases from V and 2 bases from J, the junction contained 3 bases not matched to a gene. Germline lookup yields CDR1 SGHAT and CDR2 FQDESV (reference sequence). The CDR3 length is 14 residues.

The V call is TRBV2, the J call TRBJ1-5, with TRBD1 identical over 7 bases. Looked up from germline, CDR1 is SNHLY and CDR2 is FYNNEI. The CDR3 is made up of 12 amino acids. Unmatched junction bases numbered 4, after V lost 7 bases and J lost 7 bases. CDR3 bases: TGTGCCAGCAAGGAGGGGGCACAGCCCCAGCATTTT. It translates to CASKEGAQPQHF.

This clone was recorded a few times. The J gene is TRBJ1-3, the V gene TRBV7-3; D is unresolved. Germline CDR1 reads SGHTA; CDR2 reads FQGTGA. The CDR3 runs to 14 residues. Trimming stripped 5 bases from V and 2 bases from J, with 10 bases between. The chain's CDR3 is CASSAQAAGNTIYF. CDR3 DNA: TGTGCCAGCAGCGCTCAAGCGGCTGGAAACACCATATATTTT.

J is TRBJ2-5 and V is TRBV25-1; TRBD2 is a possible D gene (6 bases). V was shortened by 5 bases and J by 2 bases, with 12 bases between the two germline ends. The germline V gene has CDR1 MGHDK and CDR2 SYGVNS. The CDR3 loop spans 14 amino acids. Here the CDR3 reads CASSRGGTQETQYF. The CDR3 DNA follows: TGTGCCAGCAGTAGAGGCGGGACTCAAGAGACCCAGTACTTC.

This chain links TRBV14 with TRBJ1-2; D is unresolved. The germline V gene encodes CDR1 SGHDN and CDR2 FVKESK. Trimming cost V 4 bases and J 3 bases, with 15 bases left between them. CDR3 length equals 15 residues. DNA of the CDR3: TGTGCCAGCAGCCGCCGAGGAGTCGCGGACTATGGCTACACCTTC. It specifies CASSRRGVADYGYTF.

On this clone: Its ends do not fully match the called genes, so a read error is possible. J is TRBJ2-7 and V is TRBV7-9; D remains ambiguous. The germline V gene has CDR1 SEHNR and CDR2 FQNEAQ (reference sequence). CDR3 length equals 16 residues. In DNA form, the CDR3 reads TGTTCCAGCAGCTTATTGGTTCTGGGCAGTCCGCGCGAGCAGTACTTC. As protein: CSSSLLVLGSPREQYF.

This chain joins TRBV4-2 and TRBJ1-1, with a tentative D call TRBD1 (6 bases). The CDR3 contains 15 residues. Germline CDR1 reads LGHNA; CDR2 reads YNFKEQ. V lost 5 bases, J lost 7 bases, and 20 bases lay in between. The DNA of the CDR3 is TGTGCCAGCAGCTTCCACAGGGTGAATCGTTATGAAGCTTTCTTT. Its translation is CASSFHRVNRYEAFF.

The J gene is TRBJ2-2, the V gene TRBV19; TRBD1 matches at 9 bases. V lost 4 bases and J lost 6; bases outside the gene matches: 6. The CDR3 extends over 15 amino acids. Per the germline V gene, CDR1 is LNHDA and CDR2 is SQIVND (reference sequence). CDR3 in DNA: TGTGCCAGTAGTACAGGGACAGGGAGCGCCGGGGAGCTGTTTTTT. It translates to CASSTGTGSAGELFF. The complete variable domain, with remaining parts taken from reference TRBV19 and TRBJ2-2, reads DGGITQSPKYLFRKEGQNVTLSCEQNLNHDAMYWYRQDPGQGLRLIYYSQIVNDFQKGDIAEGYSVSREKKESFPLTVTSAQKNPTAFYLCASSTGTGSAGELFFGEGSRLTVL.